This passage covers 10 T cell receptor beta chains from one sample sequenced in a study of cytomegalovirus exposure and HLA in healthy donors. The study ran its PCR with 60 Vbeta and 13 Jbeta primers. The method was immunoSEQ multiplex PCR; TCRdb's version includes in-frame clones alone and lacks a portion of them. Of 95,000 to 100,000 clones in the sample, around four fifths were seen once. Sequences were obtained from PBMCs. The receptors were sampled from a man aged 40-55 years in good health and CMV-seronegative.

The V gene is TRBV6-4, the J gene TRBJ2-3; 10 bases map to TRBD1. This CDR3 is built from 15 residues. The germline V gene has CDR1 MRHNA and CDR2 SNTAGT. Trimming took 4 bases from V and 3 from J; bases not matched to a gene: 4. The CDR3 DNA is TGTGCCAGCAGTGTCGACAGGGGGCCGACAGATACGCAGTATTTT. Its translation is CASSVDRGPTDTQYF.

The chain combines TRBV29-1 with TRBJ2-5, with D unclear. Per the germline V gene, CDR1 is SQVTM and CDR2 is ANQGSEA. This CDR3 has 12 amino acids. V was trimmed by 4 bases and J by 5 bases, leaving 11 bases between them. The CDR3 region has the DNA TGCAGCGTTGTAACTGAAGCGGAGACCCAGTACTTC. Amino acid sequence: CSVVTEAETQYF. The full variable domain, in which reference TRBV29-1 and TRBJ2-5 provide the parts outside the CDR3, is SAVISQKPSRDICQRGTSLTIQCQVDSQVTMMFWYRQQPGQSLTLIATANQGSEATYESGFVIDKFPISRPNLTFSTLTVSNMSPEDSSIYLCSVVTEAETQYFGPGTRLLVL.

This chain links TRBV6-6 with TRBJ2-7; possible D gene TRBD2, 5 bases. Trimming left V 0 bases short and J 6 bases short, with 12 bases between. Germline V lookup: CDR1 MNHNY, CDR2 SVGAGI (reference sequence). The CDR3 is made up of 14 amino acids. The chain's CDR3 is CASSYSQDAGEQYF. The CDR3, as DNA: TGTGCCAGCAGTTACTCCCAGGACGCGGGCGAGCAGTACTTC.

This chain joins TRBV6-5 and TRBJ2-2; 7 bases are shared with TRBD1. CDR3 length: 15 amino acids. V shed 5 bases, J shed 1 base, and the junction held 4 bases outside the gene matches. Germline V lookup: CDR1 MNHEY, CDR2 SVGAGI. The CDR3: CASSTQGLNTGELFF. In DNA form, the CDR3 reads TGTGCCAGCAGTACACAGGGGTTGAACACCGGGGAGCTGTTTTTT.

V is TRBV9 and J is TRBJ1-2, with D perhaps TRBD1 (5 bases). In germline, CDR1 is SGDLS, CDR2 YYNGEE. The CDR3 spans 15 residues. V dropped 0 bases and J dropped 2 bases, with 11 bases sitting between them. Here the CDR3 DNA reads TGTGCCAGCAGCGTAGATCTGTCAGGGAACTATGGCTACACCTTC. Protein product: CASSVDLSGNYGYTF.

About this clone: The junction shows a germline mismatch at one end, possibly a read error. J is TRBJ1-6 and V is TRBV28; possibly TRBD1 for D (5 bases). Germline V gene lookup returns CDR1 MDHEN and CDR2 SYDVKM. The CDR3 loop spans 15 amino acids. In nucleotides, the CDR3 is TGTGCCCGCAGTCCCGCGGGGGTACGAGATTCACCCCTCCACTTT. Protein sequence: CARSPAGVRDSPLHF.

J is TRBJ2-5 and V is TRBV6-5; D is undetermined. The end of the DNA fits TRBJ2-7 better, so the J call may be wrong. Germline CDR1 and CDR2: MNHEY and SVGAGI. The CDR3 runs 12 residues. CDR3 region: CASSSGEYEQYF. CDR3 nucleotide sequence: TGTGCCAGCAGTTCCGGTGAATACGAGCAGTACTTC.

A single count supports this clone. The V gene is TRBV2, the J gene TRBJ2-5, with unresolved D. V lost 5 bases to trimming and J lost 0 bases, with 13 bases between them. The CDR3 spans 15 residues. Germline V CDR1 and CDR2: SNHLY, FYNNEI. Here the CDR3 reads CASSLGSWDQETQYF. The CDR3 bases are TGTGCCAGCAGTCTTGGTAGCTGGGACCAAGAGACCCAGTACTTC. Complete variable domain (other parts from reference TRBV2 and TRBJ2-5): EPEVTQTPSHQVTQMGQEVILRCVPISNHLYFYWYRQILGQKVEFLVSFYNNEISEKSEIFDDQFSVERPDGSNFTLKIRSTKLEDSAMYFCASSLGSWDQETQYFGPGTRLLVL.

The gene calls are TRBV6-1 and TRBJ1-1; tentative D call: TRBD1 (6 bases). Germline loops: CDR1 MNHNS, CDR2 SASEGT. Trimming removed 0 bases from V and 8 bases from J, with 10 bases in between. The length of the CDR3 is 13 residues. Here the CDR3 DNA reads TGTGCCAGCAGTGAAGCCGGAGACAGGGAAGCTTTCTTT. Translation: CASSEAGDREAFF.

This chain links TRBV6-6 with TRBJ2-3, with 9 bases fitting TRBD2. CDR3 length equals 15 residues. Germline-derived CDR1 and CDR2 are MNHNY and SVGAGI (reference sequence). Trimming took 6 bases from V and 1 from J; bases not matched to a gene: 5. The CDR3 reads CASRKRGDGTDTQYF. The CDR3 DNA sequence: TGTGCCAGCAGGAAGCGGGGGGACGGCACAGATACGCAGTATTTT.